A single sample is the source of the 23 T cell receptor beta chains below, sequenced in a study of cytomegalovirus exposure and HLA in healthy donors. PCR was performed using 60 Vbeta and 13 Jbeta primers. Sequencing used immunoSEQ multiplex PCR; TCRdb keeps in-frame clones, though not all of them. The profile covers 130,000 or so clones, with approximately 71% appearing a single time and over 0.9% taken by the ten largest. Sequencing input: PBMCs. Receptors were obtained from an older woman in good health and CMV-seronegative.

The rearrangement joins TRBV9 to TRBJ2-7; D uncertain. The CDR3 covers 12 residues. Germline CDR1 and CDR2: SGDLS and YYNGEE. The V end was cut by 3 bases, the J end by 6 bases, with 10 bases between. CDR3 loop: CASSGRTSEQYF. The CDR3 DNA reads as TGTGCCAGCAGCGGGAGAACAAGCGAGCAGTACTTC.

As regards this clone: The same CDR3 arises from other DNA sequences in this sample as well. The chain couples TRBV9 to TRBJ2-7, with D maybe TRBD2 (5 bases). The CDR3 sequence is 15 residues long. Trimming pared 0 bases from V and 1 base from J, leaving 11 bases between. Per germline, CDR1 SGDLS and CDR2 YYNGEE. DNA of the CDR3: TGTGCCAGCAGCGTAGGGCCGGGATTTTCCTACGAGCAGTACTTC. Translated: CASSVGPGFSYEQYF.

The chain recombines TRBV6-1 with TRBJ2-5; 16 nucleotides match TRBD2. Germline values: CDR1 MNHNS, CDR2 SASEGT. The CDR3 has 15 residues. V shed 0 bases, J shed 9 bases, and the junction held 1 base outside the gene matches. CDR3 DNA sequence: TGTGCCAGCAGTGAAGCAGGGACTAGCGGGAGGGCCCAGTACTTC. Protein: CASSEAGTSGRAQYF.

The chain is built from TRBV6-5 and TRBJ2-5; a possible D gene is TRBD2 (6 bases). V shed 2 bases and J shed 4 bases, with 11 bases lying between them. Germline-derived CDR1 and CDR2 are MNHEY and SVGAGI. This CDR3 region has 14 residues. CDR3 region: CASSYAGLRETQYF. CDR3 sequence (DNA): TGTGCCAGCAGTTACGCGGGACTCCGAGAGACCCAGTACTTC.

The chain recombines TRBV2 with TRBJ1-6; TRBD1 matches at 7 bases. V shed 4 bases, J shed 5 bases, and the junction held 8 bases outside the gene matches. The CDR3 consists of 16 residues. CDR1 is SNHLY, CDR2 FYNNEI, per germline. The DNA of the CDR3 is TGTGCCAGCAGTGTGGAGGGGACAGTTAATAATTCACCCCTCCACTTT. Protein sequence: CASSVEGTVNNSPLHF.

Only a few counts were recorded for this clone. The V and J genes are TRBV7-9 and TRBJ2-4; TRBD2 matches 8 bases. CDR3 length equals 17 residues. Looked up from germline, CDR1 is SEHNR and CDR2 is FQNEAQ (reference sequence). The V and J ends lost 5 bases and 10 bases, in that order; junction bases with no gene match: 19. CDR3 amino acids: CASSGGVGRAPRGIQYF. CDR3 nucleotides: TGTGCCAGCAGCGGAGGCGTCGGGAGGGCCCCACGTGGGATTCAGTACTTC.

V gene TRBV6-1 combines with J gene TRBJ1-5; 7 bases match TRBD1. Looked up from germline, CDR1 is MNHNS and CDR2 is SASEGT. V trimming: 6 bases; J trimming: 6 bases; junction bases outside the gene matches: 8. The CDR3 length is 14 residues. This CDR3 reads CASRPRGLSQPQHF. CDR3 nucleotide sequence: TGTGCCAGCAGGCCGAGGGGGCTAAGTCAGCCCCAGCATTTT.

This clone was recorded once. The rearrangement joins TRBV7-2 to TRBJ2-5; tentatively, D is TRBD1 (6 bases). The germline CDR1 and CDR2 sequences are SGHTA and FQGNSA. V lost 0 bases and J 11 bases, leaving 19 bases between the germline ends. CDR3 length equals 15 residues. The CDR3 DNA follows: TGTGCCAGCAGCTTAGCCGGCCCCGGGACACCACAGCAGTACTTC. This translates into CASSLAGPGTPQQYF.

As regards this clone: Germline and junction disagree at one end, which may indicate a read error. CDR3 region: CASSLYSGAGNEQLF. The CDR3 bases are TGCGCCAGCAGCTTGTATAGCGGGGCGGGGAATGAGCAGCTCTTC. J is TRBJ2-1 and V is TRBV5-1, with 8 bases that match TRBD2. Germline V CDR1 and CDR2: SGHRS, YFSETQ. This CDR3 is 15 amino acids long.

The CDR3 sequence is CASSLWGDEAFF. The CDR3 DNA sequence: TGTGCCAGCAGCTTATGGGGCGACGAAGCTTTCTTT. The J gene is TRBJ1-1, the V gene TRBV11-2; possible D gene TRBD1, 5 bases. V lost 2 bases and J 8 bases, leaving 9 bases between the germline ends. CDR1 is SGHAT, CDR2 FQNNGV, per germline. The CDR3 is 12 residues long.

The chain links TRBV7-3 to TRBJ2-2; 7 bases map to TRBD1. This CDR3 has 16 residues. Germline V gene lookup returns CDR1 SGHTA and CDR2 FQGTGA. V shed 5 bases and J 6 bases; nucleotides not matched to a gene: 12. CDR3 nucleotide sequence: TGTGCCAGCAGCCTACAGGGCAGGGGGTATTCCGGGGAGCTGTTTTTT. Amino acids: CASSLQGRGYSGELFF.

This clone was seen a few times. V usage is TRBV4-1 and J usage is TRBJ2-2, with 8 bases fitting TRBD2. Germline CDR1 reads MGHRA; CDR2 reads YSYEKL. With V trimmed by 2 bases and J by 0 bases, 8 bases remained unmatched. This CDR3 is 18 amino acids long. CDR3 region: CASSQRLAGSANTGELFF. CDR3 coding DNA: TGCGCCAGCAGCCAAAGATTAGCGGGGTCCGCGAACACCGGGGAGCTGTTTTTT.

This chain connects TRBV7-6 to TRBJ2-3; 10 bases fit TRBD2. V was pared by 6 bases and J by 1 base, with 4 bases of the junction left unmatched. The CDR3 covers 15 residues. Germline CDR1 and CDR2: SGHVS and FNYEAQ. The CDR3 spells CASRLTSGGTDTQYF. CDR3 in DNA: TGTGCCAGCAGACTTACTAGCGGGGGCACAGATACGCAGTATTTT.

The chain couples TRBV5-1 to TRBJ2-3; 8 bases are a match to TRBD1. The CDR3 spans 16 residues. Germline V gene sequence: CDR1 SGHRS, CDR2 YFSETQ. V shed 4 bases and J 0 bases; nucleotides not matched to a gene: 7. The CDR3 is CASSPPDRGSTDTQYF. CDR3 sequence (DNA): TGCGCCAGCAGCCCTCCCGACAGGGGAAGCACAGATACGCAGTATTTT.

The gene calls are TRBV15 and TRBJ2-1, with 8 nucleotides matching TRBD2. V dropped 0 bases and J dropped 5; count of bases not matched to a gene: 6. Germline-derived CDR1 and CDR2 are LNHNV and YYDKDF (reference sequence). The CDR3 contains 16 residues. The CDR3 sequence is CATSRESTRGDNEQFF. The CDR3 DNA is TGTGCCACCAGCAGAGAATCTACGCGGGGGGACAATGAGCAGTTCTTC.

The rearrangement joins TRBV27 to TRBJ2-2, with 8 bases aligning to TRBD1. With V trimmed by 7 bases and J by 6 bases, 4 bases remained unmatched. The CDR3 is 13 residues long. Germline V gene lookup returns CDR1 MNHEY and CDR2 SMNVEV (reference sequence). CDR3 sequence: CASTGQGAGELFF. CDR3 in DNA: TGTGCCAGCACCGGACAGGGTGCCGGGGAGCTGTTTTTT.

J is TRBJ1-2 and V is TRBV6-1, with TRBD1 matching over 9 bases. There are 18 residues in the CDR3. Trimming at V came to 4 bases and at J to 0 bases, leaving 12 bases not matched to a gene. CDR1 is MNHNS, CDR2 SASEGT, per germline. The CDR3 nucleotides are TGTGCCAGCAGTGGGGCTTTTGGGACAGGGAATGCTAACTATGGCTACACCTTC. Translation gives CASSGAFGTGNANYGYTF.

The V call is TRBV5-1, the J call TRBJ2-2; 10 bases map to TRBD1. CDR1 and CDR2 (germline): SGHRS, YFSETQ. This CDR3 spans 16 amino acids. J lost 2 bases, V lost 4 bases, and 5 bases had no gene match. The CDR3 DNA reads as TGCGCCAGCAGCCGACAGGGGGCGGACAACACCGGGGAGCTGTTTTTT. This translates into CASSRQGADNTGELFF.

The chain links TRBV10-3 to TRBJ2-3; 7 positions agree with TRBD2. V shed 6 bases, J shed 0 bases, and the junction held 6 bases outside the gene matches. The CDR3 has 15 amino acids. Germline CDR1 reads ENHRY; CDR2 reads SYGVKD. The CDR3 loop reads CAIRGGKASTDTQYF. For the CDR3, the DNA is TGTGCCATCAGGGGGGGGAAAGCTAGCACAGATACGCAGTATTTT.

The chain recombines TRBV7-8 with TRBJ1-5; D gene unclear. V was pared by 5 bases and J by 6 bases, with 17 bases between. The CDR3 covers 15 residues. Germline CDR1 and CDR2: SGHVS and FQNEAQ. CDR3 bases: TGTGCCAGCAGCCAGACAAGTTTACGGGGTCAGCCCCAGCATTTT. Translated, it gives CASSQTSLRGQPQHF.

V usage is TRBV28 and J usage is TRBJ1-2; 8 bases align to TRBD1. Trimming removed 6 bases from V and 7 bases from J; junction bases left unmatched: 13. CDR3 size: 15 residues. Germline values: CDR1 MDHEN, CDR2 SYDVKM. The CDR3 nucleotides are TGTGCCAGCAGACAGGGGGGAGGACAGGAGTCTGGCTACACCTTC. It is translated as CASRQGGGQESGYTF.

V and J are TRBV7-8 and TRBJ1-3; 9 bases fit TRBD1. The germline gives CDR1 SGHVS, CDR2 FQNEAQ. The CDR3 runs 15 residues. J gave up 4 bases and V 5 bases, and 6 bases lay outside the gene matches. The CDR3 is CASSQTGGRGNTIYF. The CDR3 nucleotides are TGTGCCAGCAGCCAGACAGGGGGGCGCGGAAACACCATATATTTT.

The chain carries TRBV23-1 and TRBJ2-2, with 9 bases that match TRBD1. Being an ORF, TRBV23-1 has a function that is uncertain. The CDR3 sequence is 15 residues long. The V and J ends lost 10 bases and 6 bases, in that order; junction bases with no gene match: 12. CDR3 region: CATLDRDREPGELFF. CDR3 DNA sequence: TGCGCCACCTTAGACCGGGACAGGGAGCCCGGGGAGCTGTTTTTT.